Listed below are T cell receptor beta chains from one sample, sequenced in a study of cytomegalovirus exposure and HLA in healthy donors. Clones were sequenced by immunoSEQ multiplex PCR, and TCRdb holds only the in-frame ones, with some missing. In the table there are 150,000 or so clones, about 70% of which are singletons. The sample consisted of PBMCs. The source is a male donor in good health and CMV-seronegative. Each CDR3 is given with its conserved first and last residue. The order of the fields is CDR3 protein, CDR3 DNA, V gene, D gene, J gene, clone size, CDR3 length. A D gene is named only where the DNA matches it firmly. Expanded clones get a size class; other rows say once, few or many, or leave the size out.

CDR3: CSVDLGQGYGYTF; DNA: TGCAGCGTTGATCTGGGACAGGGGTATGGCTACACCTTC; V: TRBV29-1; D: TRBD1; J: TRBJ1-2; size: .; length: 13
CDR3: CASSLHGQGNTDTQYF; DNA: TGTGCCAGCAGCTTACATGGTCAGGGGAACACAGATACGCAGTATTTT; V: TRBV7-9; D: .; J: TRBJ2-3; size: few; length: 16
CDR3: CASSVLPPTGNTYNEQFF; DNA: TGTGCCAGCAGTGTGCTTCCCCCGACAGGTAACACCTACAATGAGCAGTTCTTC; V: TRBV6-1; D: .; J: TRBJ2-1; size: .; length: 18
CDR3: CASSFEGAGYTF; DNA: TGTGCCAGCAGCTTCGAGGGCGCGGGCTACACCTTC; V: TRBV7-9; D: .; J: TRBJ1-2; size: .; length: 12
CDR3: CASSKDEGSRLGEQYF; DNA: TGTGCCAGTAGTAAAGACGAGGGTTCGCGGCTGGGGGAGCAGTACTTC; V: TRBV19; D: .; J: TRBJ2-7; size: .; length: 16
CDR3: CASSEGPSGGYTF; DNA: TGTGCCAGCAGCGAGGGCCCATCGGGAGGCTACACCTTC; V: TRBV6-1; D: .; J: TRBJ1-2; size: .; length: 13
CDR3: CASRPLTGTGDNEQYF; DNA: TGTGCCAGCAGACCCCTCACCGGGACAGGGGACAACGAGCAGTACTTC; V: TRBV28; D: TRBD1; J: TRBJ2-7; size: .; length: 16
CDR3: CAARLDRNTGELFF; DNA: TGTGCCGCGCGTCTGGACAGGAACACCGGGGAGCTGTTTTTT; V: TRBV6-5; D: .; J: TRBJ2-2; size: .; length: 14
CDR3: CASSLSFVSYEQYF; DNA: TGTGCCAGCAGCTTATCGTTCGTATCCTACGAGCAGTACTTC; V: TRBV7-2; D: .; J: TRBJ2-7; size: .; length: 14
CDR3: CASSPQGQSSYEQYF; DNA: TGTGCCAGCTCACCCCAGGGCCAGTCCTCTTACGAGCAGTACTTC; V: TRBV18; D: .; J: TRBJ2-7; size: .; length: 15
CDR3: CASSQASTNEKLFF; DNA: TGCGCCAGCAGCCAGGCCTCGACTAATGAAAAACTGTTTTTT; V: TRBV4-1; D: .; J: TRBJ1-4; size: .; length: 14
CDR3: CASSVNLGQGRTEAFF; DNA: TGCGCCAGCAGTGTAAATCTGGGACAGGGGAGAACTGAAGCTTTCTTT; V: TRBV10-1; D: TRBD1; J: TRBJ1-1; size: .; length: 16